This passage covers 3 T cell receptor beta chains from one sample sequenced in a study of beta chain features in type 1 diabetes. Whole-study findings and limits: Type 1 diabetes patients had TCRB CDR3s that were shorter (moderately but significantly so) in all four CD4+ subsets.

Expressed TCRB transcripts were sequenced because the isolated RNA had all been reverse transcribed beforehand. Repertoires were generated with immunoSEQ multiplex PCR, while TCRdb's copy carries only in-frame clones and drops some. Of about 160,000 clones listed, about 7.8% are singletons. These receptors have no identified antigens. Sequences were obtained from central memory CD4+ T cells from blood. The receptors were sampled from a woman in her 40s with type 1 diabetes.

V usage is TRBV27 and J usage is TRBJ1-2; D is possibly TRBD1 (5 bases). The CDR3 sequence is 16 residues long. The germline V gene encodes CDR1 MNHEY and CDR2 SMNVEV (reference sequence). Trimming stripped 6 bases from V and 0 bases from J, with 17 bases between. CDR3 bases: TGTGCCAGCAGCGCGAGATCTGACAGCGCTAACTATGGCTACACCTTC. Translated: CASSARSDSANYGYTF.

This clone was observed a handful of times. The chain links TRBV4-3 to TRBJ2-7; D is perhaps TRBD1 (5 bases). The CDR3 contains 14 residues. V shed 0 bases and J shed 9 bases, with 15 bases lying between them. The germline V gene encodes CDR1 LGHNA and CDR2 YSLEER. The CDR3 loop is CASSQEGNRLGQYF. The DNA of the CDR3 is TGCGCCAGCAGCCAAGAGGGGAACAGGCTGGGGCAGTACTTC.

V and J are TRBV29-1 and TRBJ1-2, with D unresolved. Germline values: CDR1 SQVTM, CDR2 ANQGSEA. The CDR3 runs to 11 residues. Trimming took 4 bases from V and 4 from J, leaving 7 bases between them. CDR3 sequence: CSVGHIYGYTF. CDR3 nucleotides: TGCAGCGTTGGTCACATCTATGGCTACACCTTC. Variable domain in full (rest from reference TRBV29-1 and TRBJ1-2): SAVISQKPSRDICQRGTSLTIQCQVDSQVTMMFWYRQQPGQSLTLIATANQGSEATYESGFVIDKFPISRPNLTFSTLTVSNMSPEDSSIYLCSVGHIYGYTFGSGTRLTVV.